This is a list of T cell receptor beta chains from one sample in a study of blood T cell repertoires in COVID-19. Only in-frame clones appear in the TCRdb table, and some are missing; sequencing was by immunoSEQ multiplex PCR. Of about 80,000 clones detected, about 87% appear once; the ten largest clones hold 6.5% to 8.5%. Material for sequencing was peripheral blood. The source of these receptors is an elderly woman with acute or convalescent COVID-19. Both conserved end residues are part of each CDR3. The order of the fields is J gene, V gene, D gene, clone size, CDR3 DNA, CDR3 protein. D genes are given only for firm matches. Where a row states a size, it is once, few, many or the class of an expanded clone; other rows omit it.

TRBJ1-1 TRBV12-5 - - TGTGCTAGTGGCATTACAGGAAACACTGAAGCTTTCTTT CASGITGNTEAFF
TRBJ2-7 TRBV14 - - TGTGCCAGCAGCTCCCTTTCCGGGGAAGAGCAGTACTTC CASSSLSGEEQYF
TRBJ1-6 TRBV25-1 - - TGTGCCAGCAGTGTAGGGGGTAATAATTCACCCCTCCACTTT CASSVGGNNSPLHF
TRBJ1-4 TRBV27 TRBD1 - TGTGCCAGCAGGGGGGTCGAGACAGGGCATGAAAAACTGTTTTTT CASRGVETGHEKLFF
TRBJ2-7 TRBV18 TRBD2 - TGTGCCAGCTCATCTGGGGGGGTCGCCTACGAGCAGTACTTC CASSSGGVAYEQYF
TRBJ1-6 TRBV30 - - TGTGCCTGGAGTGTAACTTCCAGGATTCGAGAATTCAGCTCCTATAATTCACCCCTCCACTTT CAWSVTSRIREFSSYNSPLHF
TRBJ2-4 TRBV10-2 - - TGCGCCAGCAGTGAGACCGGTAGGGGTGGAGCCAAAAACATTCAGTACTTC CASSETGRGGAKNIQYF
TRBJ2-7 TRBV19 TRBD2 - TGTGCCAGTAGTATGGCGGGAGGCTACTTGGAGCAGTACTTC CASSMAGGYLEQYF
TRBJ2-5 TRBV27 TRBD2 - TGTGCCAGCAGCTCTAGCGGGGGCCTAGAGACCCAGTACTTC CASSSSGGLETQYF
TRBJ2-6 TRBV18 TRBD1 - TGTGCCAGCTCAACGGGGACAGGCGTCTCTGGGGCCAACGTCCTGACTTTC CASSTGTGVSGANVLTF
TRBJ2-1 TRBV6-5 TRBD2 - TGTGCCAGCAGTTACTCGAGGCTAGCGGGAGACAATGAGCAGTTCTTC CASSYSRLAGDNEQFF
TRBJ1-2 TRBV7-9 - - TGTGCCAGCAGCGTCCAGGCGTATGGCTACACCTTC CASSVQAYGYTF
TRBJ1-2 TRBV27 TRBD1 - TGTGCCAGCAGTCGGGACAGGGGTGAAGGCTATGGCTACACCTTC CASSRDRGEGYGYTF
TRBJ2-1 TRBV18 TRBD2 - TGTGCCAGCTCACCACTGCGAGGTAGCGGGACCAACAATGAGCAGTTCTTC CASSPLRGSGTNNEQFF
TRBJ1-3 TRBV2 - - TGTGCCAGCAGTCCTCGGACAGCAACTGGAAACACCATATATTTT CASSPRTATGNTIYF
TRBJ1-1 TRBV7-2 TRBD1 - TGTGCCAGCAGCCTGGGGCAGGGGGCGAACACTGAAGCTTTCTTT CASSLGQGANTEAFF
TRBJ1-1 TRBV18 TRBD1 - TGTGCCAGCTCACCATTTCACGGGACAGGGGAGGTGGTCACTGAAGCTTTCTTT CASSPFHGTGEVVTEAFF
TRBJ1-4 TRBV18 TRBD1 - TGTGCCAGCTCACCACGGCCTGGACAGGGGGCACGGACTAATGAAAAACTGTTTTTT CASSPRPGQGARTNEKLFF
TRBJ2-5 TRBV18 TRBD1 - TGTGCCAGCTCACCAAGGTGGACAGGGGGCCAAGAGACCCAGTACTTC CASSPRWTGGQETQYF
TRBJ1-1 TRBV10-3 - once TGTGCCATCAGGAGCCAAGCTTTCTTT CAIRSQAFF
TRBJ2-3 TRBV5-1 - - TGCGCCAGCAGCTTAGGACACCGCACAGATACGCAGTATTTT CASSLGHRTDTQYF
TRBJ1-3 TRBV6-2/TRBV6-3 - once TGTGCCAGCAGTTACTCCGAGGCGGCTGGAAACACCATATATTTT CASSYSEAAGNTIYF
TRBJ1-4 TRBV11-2 - - TGTGCCAGCAGCCCTGACAGAGAGGAAAAACTGTTTTTT CASSPDREEKLFF
TRBJ1-1 TRBV29-1 - once TGCAGCGTTCGACGGGCGCGGGACACTGAAGCTTTCTTT CSVRRARDTEAFF
TRBJ1-6 TRBV7-9 TRBD1 once TGTGCCAGCAGCTTGGGGACAGGCGAGCCCCTCCACTTT CASSLGTGEPLHF
TRBJ1-1 TRBV2 TRBD1 - TGTGCCAGCAGAGGGACAGTTCTTGGCACTGAAGCTTTCTTT CASRGTVLGTEAFF
TRBJ2-4 TRBV6-1 TRBD2 - TGTGCCAGCAGTGAAGGACTAGCGGGGGGGTTCAAAAACATTCAGTACTTC CASSEGLAGGFKNIQYF
TRBJ1-2 TRBV19 - - TGTGCCAGTAATGGCAGGGAGGACTATGGCTACACCTTC CASNGREDYGYTF
TRBJ1-6 TRBV19 - - TGTGCCAGTAGTGCGGACACCTCGGCACCCCTCCACTTT CASSADTSAPLHF
TRBJ1-2 TRBV6-1 - - TGTGCCAGCAGTGAATTCTCGGAGACGCTTGTAGGCTACACCTTC CASSEFSETLVGYTF
TRBJ1-2 TRBV27 - once TGTGCCAGCAGTTTGGACCCTTTGGGGGGGACCGGCTACACCTTC CASSLDPLGGTGYTF
TRBJ1-1 TRBV29-1 - - TGCAGCGTTGATAGAGCAGGATCTGAAGCTTTCTTT CSVDRAGSEAFF
TRBJ2-1 TRBV4-2 TRBD2 few TGTGCCAGCAGCCAAGGGGAGGGCCAAGGGAGGAATGAGCAGTTCTTC CASSQGEGQGRNEQFF
TRBJ1-2 TRBV18 TRBD1 once TGTGCCAGCTCACCAGACAGGGGATATGGCTACACCTTC CASSPDRGYGYTF
TRBJ1-2 TRBV7-9 - - TGTGCCAGCAGCCTAAGCAGGGGTCGCGGCTACACCTTC CASSLSRGRGYTF
TRBJ2-7 TRBV7-2 - - TGTGCCAGCAGCTTTTTACTTGGGGGTGGAGGGTCCCCCTACGAGCAGTACTTC CASSFLLGGGGSPYEQYF
TRBJ1-5 TRBV6-1 - - TGTGCCAGCAGTGAAGAATACCGGTATAGCAATCAGCCCCAGCATTTT CASSEEYRYSNQPQHF
TRBJ2-1 TRBV7-3 TRBD2 once TGTGCCAGCATCCTGCGTTTTAGCGGGAGTGGCAATGAGCAGTTCTTC CASILRFSGSGNEQFF
TRBJ2-2 TRBV5-4 TRBD2 - TGTGCCAGCAGCTTGGGGACTAGCGGACTCACCGGGGAGCTGTTTTTT CASSLGTSGLTGELFF
TRBJ2-2 TRBV25-1 TRBD2 - TGTGCCAGCAAGCGTAGCGGGGGGACCGGGGAGCTGTTTTTT CASKRSGGTGELFF
TRBJ1-1 TRBV5-6 - - TGTGCCAGCACCTCCTGGAGGGGCACTGAAGCTTTCTTT CASTSWRGTEAFF